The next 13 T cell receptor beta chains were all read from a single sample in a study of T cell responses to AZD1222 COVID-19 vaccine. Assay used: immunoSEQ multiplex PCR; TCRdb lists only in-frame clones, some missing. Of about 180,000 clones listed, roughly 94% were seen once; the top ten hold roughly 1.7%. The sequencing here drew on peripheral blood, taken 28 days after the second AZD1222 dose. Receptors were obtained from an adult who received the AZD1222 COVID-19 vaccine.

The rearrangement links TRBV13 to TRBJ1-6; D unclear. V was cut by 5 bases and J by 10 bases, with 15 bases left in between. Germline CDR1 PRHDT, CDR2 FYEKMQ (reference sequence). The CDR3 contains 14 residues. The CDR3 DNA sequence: TGTGCCAGCAGCCCGAGGGTCCCGGACTCACCCCTCCACTTT. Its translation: CASSPRVPDSPLHF.

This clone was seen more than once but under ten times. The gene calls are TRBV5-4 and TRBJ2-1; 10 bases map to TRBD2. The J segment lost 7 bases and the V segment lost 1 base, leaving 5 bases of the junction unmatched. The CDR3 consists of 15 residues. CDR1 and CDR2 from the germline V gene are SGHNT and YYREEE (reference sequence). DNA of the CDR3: TGTGCCAGCAGCTTGAGCGGGAGGGCCTCGAATGAGCAGTTCTTC. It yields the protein CASSLSGRASNEQFF.

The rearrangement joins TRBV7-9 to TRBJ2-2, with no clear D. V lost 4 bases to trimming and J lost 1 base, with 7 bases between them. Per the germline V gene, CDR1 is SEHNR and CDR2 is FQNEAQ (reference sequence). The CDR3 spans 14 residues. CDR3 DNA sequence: TGTGCCAGCAGCTCCCCCTGGAACACCGGGGAGCTGTTTTTT. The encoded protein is CASSSPWNTGELFF.

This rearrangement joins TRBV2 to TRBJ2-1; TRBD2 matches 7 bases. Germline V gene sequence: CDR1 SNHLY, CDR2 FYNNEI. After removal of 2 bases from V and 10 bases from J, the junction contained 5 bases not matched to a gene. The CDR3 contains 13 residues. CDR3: CASSEFWGGEQFF. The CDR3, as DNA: TGTGCCAGCAGTGAATTTTGGGGGGGGGAGCAGTTCTTC.

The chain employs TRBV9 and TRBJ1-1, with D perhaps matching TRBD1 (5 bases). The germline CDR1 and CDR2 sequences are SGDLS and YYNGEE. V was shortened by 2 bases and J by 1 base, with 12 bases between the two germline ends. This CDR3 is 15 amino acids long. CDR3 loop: CASSVETAKNTEAFF. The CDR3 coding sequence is TGTGCCAGCAGCGTGGAGACAGCGAAGAACACTGAAGCTTTCTTT.

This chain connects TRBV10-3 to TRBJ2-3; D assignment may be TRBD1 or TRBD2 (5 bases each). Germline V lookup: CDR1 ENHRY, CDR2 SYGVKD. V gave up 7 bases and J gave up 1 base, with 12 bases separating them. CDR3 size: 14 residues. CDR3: CAIKRRGGTDTQYF. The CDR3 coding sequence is TGTGCCATCAAGCGGAGAGGGGGCACAGATACGCAGTATTTT.

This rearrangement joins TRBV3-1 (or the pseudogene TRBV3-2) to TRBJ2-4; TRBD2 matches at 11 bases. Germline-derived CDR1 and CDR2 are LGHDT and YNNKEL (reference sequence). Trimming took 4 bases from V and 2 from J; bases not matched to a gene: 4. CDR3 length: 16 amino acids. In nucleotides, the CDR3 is TGTGCCAGCAGCCCAGGGACTAGCGGTACCAAAAACATTCAGTACTTC. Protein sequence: CASSPGTSGTKNIQYF.

Here the CDR3 DNA reads TGCGCCAGCAGCTCCGGGTTCCTAAACTATGGCTACACCTTC. The encoded protein is CASSSGFLNYGYTF. This chain uses TRBV5-1 with TRBJ1-2, with D unclear. Between the trimmed V and J ends, which lost 3 bases and 2 bases, there was a span of 11 bases. Germline CDR1 is SGHRS and CDR2 is YFSETQ. The CDR3 sequence is 14 residues long.

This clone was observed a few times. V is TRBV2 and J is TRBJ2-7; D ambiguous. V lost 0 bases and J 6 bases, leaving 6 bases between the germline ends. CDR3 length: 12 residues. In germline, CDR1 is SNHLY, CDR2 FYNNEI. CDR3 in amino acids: CASSEARREQYF. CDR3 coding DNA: TGTGCCAGCAGTGAAGCGCGGCGCGAGCAGTACTTC.

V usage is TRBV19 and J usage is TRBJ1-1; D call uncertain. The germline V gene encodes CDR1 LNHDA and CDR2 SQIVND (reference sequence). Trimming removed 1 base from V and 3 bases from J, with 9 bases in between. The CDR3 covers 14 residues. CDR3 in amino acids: CASSIVFGDTEAFF. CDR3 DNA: TGTGCCAGTAGTATAGTTTTTGGGGACACTGAAGCTTTCTTT.

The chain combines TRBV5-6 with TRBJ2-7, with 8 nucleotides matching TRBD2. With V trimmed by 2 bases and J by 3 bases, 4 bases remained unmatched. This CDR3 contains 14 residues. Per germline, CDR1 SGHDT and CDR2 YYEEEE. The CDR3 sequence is CASSFALADYEQYF. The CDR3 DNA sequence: TGTGCCAGCAGCTTCGCACTAGCGGACTACGAGCAGTACTTC.

The CDR3 DNA reads as TGTGCCAGCAGCCGTGGGGGAGGGGTAGGGAACACTGAAGCTTTCTTT. Translated: CASSRGGGVGNTEAFF. The chain combines TRBV28 with TRBJ1-1; possibly TRBD1 for D (5 bases). CDR1 is MDHEN and CDR2 is SYDVKM in the germline V gene. V dropped 6 bases and J dropped 1 base, with 18 bases sitting between them. This CDR3 is 16 amino acids long. The full variable domain, in which reference TRBV28 and TRBJ1-1 provide the parts outside the CDR3, is DVKVTQSSRYLVKRTGEKVFLECVQDMDHENMFWYRQDPGLGLRLIYFSYDVKMKEKGDIPEGYSVSREKKERFSLILESASTNQTSMYLCASSRGGGVGNTEAFFGQGTRLTVV.

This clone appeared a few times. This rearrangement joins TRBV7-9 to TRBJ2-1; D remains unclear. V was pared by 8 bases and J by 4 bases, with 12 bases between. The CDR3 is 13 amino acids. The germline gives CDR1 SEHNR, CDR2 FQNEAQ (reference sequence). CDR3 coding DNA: TGTGCCAGCGAAGGGCCTTATTACAATGAGCAGTTCTTC. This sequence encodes CASEGPYYNEQFF.